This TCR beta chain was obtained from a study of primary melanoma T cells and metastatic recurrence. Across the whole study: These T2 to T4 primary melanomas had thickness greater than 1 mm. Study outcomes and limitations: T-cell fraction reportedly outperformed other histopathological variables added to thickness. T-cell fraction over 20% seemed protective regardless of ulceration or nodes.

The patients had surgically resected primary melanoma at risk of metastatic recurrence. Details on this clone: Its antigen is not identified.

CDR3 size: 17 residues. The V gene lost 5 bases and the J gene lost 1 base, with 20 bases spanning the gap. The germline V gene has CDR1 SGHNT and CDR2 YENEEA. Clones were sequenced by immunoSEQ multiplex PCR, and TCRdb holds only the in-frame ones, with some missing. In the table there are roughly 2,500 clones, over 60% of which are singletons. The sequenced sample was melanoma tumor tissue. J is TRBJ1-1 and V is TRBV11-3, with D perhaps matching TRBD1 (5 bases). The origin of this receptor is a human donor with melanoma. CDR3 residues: CASSPGERRGGNTEAFF. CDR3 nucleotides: TGTGCCAGCAGCCCCGGGGAGAGGAGGGGAGGGAACACTGAAGCTTTCTTT. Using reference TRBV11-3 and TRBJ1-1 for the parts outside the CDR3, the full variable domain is EAGVVQSPRYKIIEKKQPVAFWCNPISGHNTLYWYLQNLGQGPELLIRYENEEAVDDSQLPKDRFSAERLKGVDSTLKIQPAELGDSAVYLCASSPGERRGGNTEAFFGQGTRLTVV.